The T cell receptor beta chain described here comes from a study of Graves' ophthalmopathy and Graves' hyperthyroidism. Across the whole study: Sampling took place at initial diagnosis, with peripheral blood obtained before any treatment.

The CDR3 is made up of 13 amino acids. V was trimmed by 6 bases and J by 10 bases, leaving 13 bases between them. CDR1 and CDR2 from the germline V gene are SNHLY and FYNNEI. Investigators amplified TCR beta CDR3 regions from RNA transcripts. Scientists carried out first-round RT-PCR using HTBI primers and then a second-round multiplex PCR. One entry per CDR3 protein, called by TCRdb with MiXCR from the multiplex PCR reads. The top ten clones hold around 7% of a sample with under 800,000 distinct CDR3 sequences, about 20% of them seen once. Aged 18 to 65, the patients with hyperthyroidism had under 2 months' duration and were newly diagnosed. PBMCs were isolated by Ficoll-Paque density gradient centrifugation, using about 9.5 ml of fresh peripheral blood as the starting material.

The TCR originated in a woman aged 18-29 years with stable Graves' hyperthyroidism. Some clones in this sample may be carry-over from other donors' samples. The V and J genes are TRBV2 and TRBJ1-6; possible D gene TRBD1, 5 bases. The sequenced sample was peripheral blood. The CDR3 sequence: CASSPQGFSPLHF. The DNA for the CDR3 is TGTGCCAGCAGCCCTCAGGGATTCTCACCCCTCCACTTT.